This T cell receptor beta chain was identified during a study of blood T cell repertoires in COVID-19. Whole-study context: T cells, B-cell-depleted T cells, or PBMCs provided the cDNA or gDNA that served as material.

Original analysis: Using reference gene primer amplification, nucleated cell counts were estimated. TCRdb's copy holds only in-frame clones and misses some; the assay was immunoSEQ multiplex PCR. That table is the source of V, J and clone size, and D and trimming were worked out from the DNA. The repertoire holds 250,000 to 300,000 clones, with roughly 89% as singletons. In assigning cohorts, the study relied on participant-reported clinical history. Recovery among Cohort 3 donors was established by two negative PCRs, clearance, or symptom resolution. The CDR3 length is 13 residues. J lost 8 bases, V lost 6 bases, and 5 bases had no gene match. Germline V lookup: CDR1 MNHEY, CDR2 SVGAGI.

Sequencing used PBMCs or T cells enriched from blood (not recorded which). This chain uses TRBV6-5 with TRBJ1-4, with 8 bases aligning to TRBD1. This receptor was obtained from a woman aged 60-75 years who had recovered from COVID-19. The CDR3 bases are TGTGCCAGCAGGGAGACAGGGGACGAAAAACTGTTTTTT. It is translated as CASRETGDEKLFF.